These 10 T cell receptor beta chains came from one sample sequenced in a study of blood T cell repertoires in COVID-19. Using immunoSEQ multiplex PCR, the repertoire was profiled, and TCRdb retains in-frame clones only, with some absent. This sample carries a few hundred thousand clones, around 90% of them seen once, and the ten largest clones take around 2.3%. Source material: peripheral blood. Source of these receptors: an older woman with COVID-19, enrolled during active disease.

This chain links TRBV5-1 with TRBJ2-7; the match to TRBD1 covers 7 bases. This CDR3 spans 14 amino acids. Germline lookup yields CDR1 SGHRS and CDR2 YFSETQ. Losses at the gene ends were 2 bases for V and 1 base for J; bases not matched to a gene: 3. The CDR3 here is CASSFETGSYEQYF. The CDR3 region has the DNA TGCGCCAGCAGCTTCGAGACAGGGTCCTACGAGCAGTACTTC.

The rearrangement links TRBV27 to TRBJ1-1; 7 nucleotides line up with TRBD1. Trimming took 3 bases from V and 1 from J; bases not matched to a gene: 17. CDR3 length: 19 amino acids. Germline V gene lookup returns CDR1 MNHEY and CDR2 SMNVEV (reference sequence). CDR3 coding DNA: TGTGCCAGCAGTTTTCTAGCGAATCATCGACAGGGCTCGAACACTGAAGCTTTCTTT. This encodes CASSFLANHRQGSNTEAFF.

This clone appeared once. CDR3 amino acids: CASSSEGTGGWNTEAFF. DNA of the CDR3: TGTGCCAGCAGCTCCGAAGGGACAGGGGGTTGGAACACTGAAGCTTTCTTT. This chain links TRBV7-9 with TRBJ1-1, with TRBD1 matching over 11 bases. Germline V CDR1 and CDR2: SEHNR, FQNEAQ (reference sequence). V gave up 4 bases and J gave up 1 base; unmatched junction bases: 8. The length of the CDR3 is 17 residues.

The chain has TRBV6-5 and TRBJ2-7, with TRBD2 identical over 7 bases. The CDR3 runs 16 residues. V lost 2 bases and J lost 0; bases outside the gene matches: 7. The germline gives CDR1 MNHEY, CDR2 SVGAGI. CDR3 sequence reads: CASSYASGRGSYEQYF. CDR3 sequence (DNA): TGTGCCAGCAGTTACGCGTCGGGGAGGGGCTCCTACGAGCAGTACTTC.

The V and J genes are TRBV7-3 and TRBJ1-6; the D gene is possibly TRBD1 (5 bases). V lost 1 base, J lost 6 bases, and 7 bases lay in between. Per the germline V gene, CDR1 is SGHTA and CDR2 is FQGTGA. The CDR3 is 14 amino acids. The chain's CDR3 is CASSLNGGNSPLHF. In nucleotides, the CDR3 is TGTGCCAGCAGCTTAAACGGGGGTAATTCACCCCTCCACTTT. The full variable domain, rest sourced from reference TRBV7-3 and TRBJ1-6, is GAGVSQTPSNKVTEKGKYVELRCDPISGHTALYWYRQSLGQGPEFLIYFQGTGAADDSGLPNDRFFAVRPEGSVSTLKIQRTERGDSAVYLCASSLNGGNSPLHFGNGTRLTVT.

This clone has just one count. The chain uses TRBV5-4 and TRBJ1-2; D call uncertain. Per the germline V gene, CDR1 is SGHNT and CDR2 is YYREEE (reference sequence). V dropped 0 bases and J dropped 8 bases, with 8 bases sitting between them. The CDR3 length is 12 residues. The CDR3 is CASSLDTGGYTF. For the CDR3, the DNA is TGTGCCAGCAGCTTGGACACGGGAGGCTACACCTTC. The full variable domain, its missing parts supplied by reference TRBV5-4 and TRBJ1-2, is ETGVTQSPTHLIKTRGQQVTLRCSSQSGHNTVSWYQQALGQGPQFIFQYYREEENGRGNFPPRFSGLQFPNYSSELNVNALELDDSALYLCASSLDTGGYTFGSGTRLTVV.

The chain couples TRBV5-1 to TRBJ2-1; 7 nucleotides line up with TRBD1. With V trimmed by 4 bases and J by 7 bases, 11 bases remained unmatched. Germline V gives CDR1 SGHRS, CDR2 YFSETQ. This CDR3 spans 15 amino acids. The CDR3, as DNA: TGCGCCAGCAGCGCCAATCAAGGGGGCTTAAATGAGCAGTTCTTC. Translation gives CASSANQGGLNEQFF.

This sequence joins TRBV7-9 and TRBJ1-2, with 9 bases identical to TRBD1. CDR1 is SEHNR, CDR2 FQNEAQ, per germline (reference sequence). Unmatched junction bases numbered 7, after V lost 4 bases and J lost 7 bases. This CDR3 region has 14 residues. CDR3 sequence (DNA): TGTGCCAGCAGCTACGGGACAGGGAAATCTGGCTACACCTTC. It is translated as CASSYGTGKSGYTF.

V and J are TRBV19 and TRBJ2-1, with TRBD1 as a possible D gene (7 bases). The CDR3 has 15 amino acids. The germline V gene has CDR1 LNHDA and CDR2 SQIVND (reference sequence). Trimming took 3 bases from V and 0 from J, leaving 9 bases between them. As DNA, the CDR3 is TGTGCCAGTAGTATGCAGGGGGGCTCCTACAATGAGCAGTTCTTC. Protein product: CASSMQGGSYNEQFF.

The chain combines TRBV12-3 or TRBV12-4 with TRBJ1-2; D unclear. V was shortened by 6 bases and J by 4 bases, with 9 bases between the two germline ends. The CDR3 is made up of 12 amino acids. The DNA of the CDR3 is TGTGCCAGCAGCCCAACAAGCTATGGCTACACCTTC. Encoded protein: CASSPTSYGYTF.